This T cell receptor beta chain was observed in a study of blood T cells in healthy people across ages. With a J-beta primer mix and a sample-barcoded 5' primer, a second PCR ran 7 to 11 cycles. Using its own MiXCR run on the 5' RACE reads, TCRdb lists one record per CDR3 protein. The table lists approximately 810,000 distinct CDR3 sequences, more than 25% of them singletons. Deletions cut 3 bases from V and 15 bases from J, with 16 bases between. CDR1 is SGHRS and CDR2 is YFSETQ in the germline V gene. The CDR3 consists of 13 residues. There were at least 5.5 micrograms of total RNA extracted from every sample.

The sequence was obtained from a woman older than 75 in good health. Sequencing was done on a sample of blood. The chain recombines TRBV5-1 with TRBJ1-6; D not resolved. The CDR3 here is CASSYDGDSDLHF. For the CDR3, the DNA is TGCGCCAGCAGCTATGACGGGGATTCGGACCTCCACTTT.